This TCR beta chain was found in a study of shared clonotypes between healthy human individuals. As for the study in general: The cohort had two women and a few men, ages 18 to 49.

V was pared by 6 bases and J by 7 bases, with 7 bases of the junction left unmatched. The CDR3 runs 13 residues. Germline V gene data show CDR1 as MDHEN and CDR2 as SYDVKM. PCR replicates from unsorted PBMC used 300 ng DNA, and this amount was some 30,000 T cell genomes. Original data processing: ImmunoSEQ yielded junction-only sequences lacking quality scores, so filtering differed. Profiled with immunoSEQ multiplex PCR; TCRdb holds only in-frame clones, not every one. V and J calls and clone size follow that table, whereas D and trimming were derived from the DNA. The sample lists 490,000 or so clones; 75% to 85% were seen once.

The receptor was derived from a woman aged 40 to 50 in good health. Some clones in this sample may be carry-over from other donors' samples. Specimen: PBMCs. The J gene is TRBJ1-1, the V gene TRBV28; TRBD1 matches at 8 bases. CDR3 loop: CASSPRGRGEAFF. As DNA, the CDR3 is TGTGCCAGCAGCCCCAGGGGGCGCGGTGAAGCTTTCTTT.